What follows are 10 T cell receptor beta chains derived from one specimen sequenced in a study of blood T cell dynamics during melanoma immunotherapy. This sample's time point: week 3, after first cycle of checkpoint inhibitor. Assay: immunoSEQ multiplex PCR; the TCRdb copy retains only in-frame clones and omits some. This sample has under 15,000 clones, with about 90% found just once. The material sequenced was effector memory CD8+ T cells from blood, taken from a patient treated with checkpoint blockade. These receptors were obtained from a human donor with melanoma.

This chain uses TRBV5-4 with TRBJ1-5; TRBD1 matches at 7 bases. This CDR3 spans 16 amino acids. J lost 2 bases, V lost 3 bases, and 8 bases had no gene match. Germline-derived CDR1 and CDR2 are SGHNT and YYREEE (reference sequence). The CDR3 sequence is CASSSSQGHGNQPQHF. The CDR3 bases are TGTGCCAGCAGCTCGTCACAGGGGCACGGCAATCAGCCCCAGCATTTT. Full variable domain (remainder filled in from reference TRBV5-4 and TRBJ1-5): ETGVTQSPTHLIKTRGQQVTLRCSSQSGHNTVSWYQQALGQGPQFIFQYYREEENGRGNFPPRFSGLQFPNYSSELNVNALELDDSALYLCASSSSQGHGNQPQHFGDGTRLSIL.

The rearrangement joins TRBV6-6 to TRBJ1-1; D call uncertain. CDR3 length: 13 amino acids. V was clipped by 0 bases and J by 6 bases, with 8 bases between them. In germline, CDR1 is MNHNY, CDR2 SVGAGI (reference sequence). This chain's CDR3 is CASSYSVLAEAFF. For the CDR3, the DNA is TGTGCCAGCAGTTACTCGGTTTTGGCTGAAGCTTTCTTT.

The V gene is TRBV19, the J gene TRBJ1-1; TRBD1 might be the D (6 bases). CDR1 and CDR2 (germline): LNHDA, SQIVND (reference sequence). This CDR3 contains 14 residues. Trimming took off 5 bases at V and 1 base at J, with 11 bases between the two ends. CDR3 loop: CASSLGGGNTEAFF. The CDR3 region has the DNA TGTGCCAGTAGTTTGGGGGGCGGGAACACTGAAGCTTTCTTT.

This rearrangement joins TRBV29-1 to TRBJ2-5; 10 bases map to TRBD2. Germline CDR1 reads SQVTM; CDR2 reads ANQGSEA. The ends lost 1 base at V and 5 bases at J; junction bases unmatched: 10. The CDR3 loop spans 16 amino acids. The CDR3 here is CSVEGLAGANGETQYF. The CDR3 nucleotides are TGCAGCGTTGAAGGGCTAGCGGGAGCGAACGGGGAGACCCAGTACTTC.

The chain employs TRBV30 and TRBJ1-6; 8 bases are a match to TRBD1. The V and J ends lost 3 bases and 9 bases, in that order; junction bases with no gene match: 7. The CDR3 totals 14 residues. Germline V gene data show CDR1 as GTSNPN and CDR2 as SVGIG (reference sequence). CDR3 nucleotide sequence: TGTGCCTGGAGGACACAGGGGGGCGGTTCACCCCTCCACTTT. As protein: CAWRTQGGGSPLHF.

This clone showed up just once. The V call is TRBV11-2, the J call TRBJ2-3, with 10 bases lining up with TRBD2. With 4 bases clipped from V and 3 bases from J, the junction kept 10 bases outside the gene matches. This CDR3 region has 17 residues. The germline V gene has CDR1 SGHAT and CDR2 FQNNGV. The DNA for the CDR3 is TGTGCCAGCAGCTCTAGTTCGGGGACTAGCGAGACAGATACGCAGTATTTT. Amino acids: CASSSSSGTSETDTQYF.

CDR3 bases: TGTGCCAGCAGCTTGCCGGGACTAGCCTCCCCCCATCCGCAGTATTTT. Its protein product is CASSLPGLASPHPQYF. This sequence joins TRBV5-8 and TRBJ2-3, with 9 bases aligning to TRBD2. V trimming: 1 base; J trimming: 10 bases; junction bases outside the gene matches: 13. In germline, CDR1 is SGHTS, CDR2 YDEGEE. The CDR3 covers 16 residues. The full variable domain, completed using reference TRBV5-8 and TRBJ2-3, is EAGVTQSPTHLIKTRGQQATLRCSPISGHTSVYWYQQALGLGLQFLLWYDEGEERNRGNFPPRFSGRQFPNYSSELNVNALELEDSALYLCASSLPGLASPHPQYFGPGTRLTVL.

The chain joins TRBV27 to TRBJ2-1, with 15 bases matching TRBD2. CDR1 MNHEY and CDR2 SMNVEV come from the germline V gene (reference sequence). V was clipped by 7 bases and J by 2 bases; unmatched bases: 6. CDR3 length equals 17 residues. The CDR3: CASTPGTSGRPYNEQFF. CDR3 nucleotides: TGTGCCAGCACCCCCGGGACTAGCGGGAGGCCCTACAATGAGCAGTTCTTC.

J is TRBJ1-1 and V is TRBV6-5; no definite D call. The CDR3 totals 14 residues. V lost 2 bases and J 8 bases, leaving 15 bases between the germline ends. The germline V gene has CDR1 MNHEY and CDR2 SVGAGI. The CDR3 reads CASSYGPSFMEAFF. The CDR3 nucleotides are TGTGCCAGCAGTTACGGCCCCAGCTTCATGGAAGCTTTCTTT.

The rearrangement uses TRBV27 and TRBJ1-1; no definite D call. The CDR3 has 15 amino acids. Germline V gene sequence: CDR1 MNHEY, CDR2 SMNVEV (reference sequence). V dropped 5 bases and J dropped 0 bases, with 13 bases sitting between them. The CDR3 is CASSPLEGLNTEAFF. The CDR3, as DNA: TGTGCCAGCAGTCCGCTAGAAGGCTTGAACACTGAAGCTTTCTTT.